This T cell receptor (beta chain) was documented in a study of Graves' ophthalmopathy and Graves' hyperthyroidism. Overall study results and limits: Detection in blood was also observed for most expanded thyroid clonotypes above 0.001 frequency. A classifier, a 13-signature model, separated ophthalmopathy from stable hyperthyroidism with nearly 90% sensitivity and about 83% specificity.

This clonotype came up many times. No antigen is known for it. Certain patients were not enrolled. These were patients with other autoimmune diseases, uncontrolled infections, pregnancy or lactation. Clinicians made diagnoses from clinical symptoms, serum thyroxine, TRAb, thyroid ultrasound and orbital computed tomography. Transcripts of RNA were the source for amplifying TCR beta CDR3 regions. The first round was an RT-PCR with HTBI primers, and the second round was a multiplex PCR. Using its own MiXCR run on the multiplex PCR reads, TCRdb lists one record per CDR3 protein. The sample carries more than 1,000,000 distinct CDR3 sequences, less than 45% recorded once. Germline V gene data show CDR1 as SGHTA and CDR2 as FQGNSA. CDR3 length equals 15 residues. Trimming took off 4 bases at V and 3 bases at J, with 16 bases between the two ends.

The V gene is TRBV7-2, the J gene TRBJ2-7, with D tentatively TRBD2 (6 bases). Sequenced sample: peripheral blood or thyroid tissue (not recorded which). The origin of this receptor is an adult man with Graves' hyperthyroidism. The CDR3 reads CASSSRRGGDYEQYF. DNA for the CDR3: TGTGCCAGCAGCTCCAGACGGGGCGGGGACTACGAGCAGTACTTC.